The rows below give T cell receptor beta chains drawn from one sample of a study of T cells in Graves' hyperthyroidism and ophthalmopathy. TCRdb reprocessed the multiplex PCR reads via MiXCR and lists one record per CDR3 protein. The data hold a few hundred thousand distinct CDR3 sequences, with 40% to 55% observed a single time. The source material was peripheral blood or thyroid tissue (not recorded which). Every receptor here comes from a woman aged 18-29 years with Graves' hyperthyroidism. Both conserved end residues are part of each CDR3. D genes are given only for firm matches. Size is omitted from some rows. Given values are once, few, many or a class for expanded clones.

>TRBV7-8|TRBJ2-3|few|TRBD2
CASSLAPSGGSTDTQYF
>TRBV15|TRBJ2-7|NA|TRBD2
CATSRDGGGYEQYF
>TRBV7-9|TRBJ2-6|many|NA
CASRPVGANVLTF
>TRBV20-1|TRBJ1-2|many|NA
CSAGRDYGYTF
>TRBV7-9|TRBJ1-1|many|TRBD1
CASSPADRPMNTEAFF
>TRBV7-9|TRBJ2-3|few|NA
CASSLGLPTDTQYF
>TRBV11-2|TRBJ1-1|medium-sized|NA
CAGNSVGTEAFF
>TRBV10-3|TRBJ1-2|NA|NA
CAISLTENYGYTF
>TRBV11-1|TRBJ1-2|many|NA
CASSLEGRYGYTF
>TRBV5-1|TRBJ1-4|NA|NA
CASSATAGDEKLFF